This record looks at one T cell receptor beta chain sequence and its context. Per the study methods: Reference gene primer amplification in the assay estimated nucleated cell counts. The data were produced by immunoSEQ multiplex PCR, yet TCRdb's version contains in-frame clones alone and is incomplete. V, J and clone size derive from that table, while D and trimming were established from the DNA sequence. The data show approximately 97,000 clones, around nine tenths seen once. The sample comes from a study of blood T cell repertoires in COVID-19. At the level of the study: Some COVID-19 samples were acute and others convalescent; all came from the United States, Italy and Spain. T cells, B-cell-depleted T cells, or PBMCs supplied cDNA or gDNA.

The germline V and J ends were trimmed by 2 bases and 2 bases, with 10 bases remaining between them. The CDR3 length is 14 residues. Germline assignment: CDR1 SGHVS and CDR2 FNYEAQ. The chain couples TRBV7-6 to TRBJ2-7; D unclear. The sample was peripheral blood. The clonotype was recovered from a man between 50 and 59 years old with active or convalescent COVID-19. CDR3 sequence (DNA): TGTGCCAGCAGCTTACTCCAGGCTACCTACGAGCAGTACGTC. The encoded protein is CASSLLQATYEQYV.